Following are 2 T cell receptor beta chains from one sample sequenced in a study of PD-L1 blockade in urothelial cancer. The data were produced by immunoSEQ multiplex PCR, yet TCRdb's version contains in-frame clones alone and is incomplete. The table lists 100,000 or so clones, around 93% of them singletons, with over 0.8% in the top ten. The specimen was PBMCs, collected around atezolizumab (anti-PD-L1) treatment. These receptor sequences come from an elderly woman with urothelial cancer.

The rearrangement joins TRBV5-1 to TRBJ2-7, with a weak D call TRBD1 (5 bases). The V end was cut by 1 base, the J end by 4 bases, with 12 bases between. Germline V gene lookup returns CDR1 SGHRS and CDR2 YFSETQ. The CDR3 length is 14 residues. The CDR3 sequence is CASSLSGIRYEQYF. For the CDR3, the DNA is TGCGCCAGCAGCTTGTCAGGGATTAGATACGAGCAGTACTTC.

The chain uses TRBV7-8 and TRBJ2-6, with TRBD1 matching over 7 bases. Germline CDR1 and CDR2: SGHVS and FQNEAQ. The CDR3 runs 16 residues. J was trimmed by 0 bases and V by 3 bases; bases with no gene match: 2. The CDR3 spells CASSLDRNSGANVLTF. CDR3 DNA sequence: TGTGCCAGCAGCTTGGACAGGAACTCTGGGGCCAACGTCCTGACTTTC. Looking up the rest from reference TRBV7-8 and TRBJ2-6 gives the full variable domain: GAGVSQSPRYKVAKRGQDVALRCDPISGHVSLFWYQQALGQGPEFLTYFQNEAQLDKSGLPSDRFFAERPEGSVSTLKIQRTQQEDSAVYLCASSLDRNSGANVLTFGAGSRLTVL.